Here is one T cell receptor beta chain with its context. This sample was taken from a study of blood T cell repertoires in COVID-19. Study in general: Samples came from the United States, Italy and Spain, spanning acute and convalescent COVID-19.

Authors' processing steps: Quantification of nucleated cells was approximated via reference gene primer amplification. Method: immunoSEQ multiplex PCR; TCRdb's copy keeps in-frame clones and lacks some. Clonal size and the V and J genes are those of that table, whereas D and trimming came from the DNA. The sample holds 150,000 to 180,000 clones, roughly 80% seen once. Germline V gene lookup returns CDR1 SGHTA and CDR2 FQGNSA. With 2 bases removed from V and 10 bases from J, the gap between germline ends came to 15 bases. This CDR3 contains 14 residues. Sequencing used peripheral blood. The rearrangement joins TRBV7-2 to TRBJ2-1; weak D call: TRBD1 (5 bases). The clonotype originates from a man aged 60-69 years with acute or convalescent COVID-19. CDR3 region: CASSLSTFQGEQFF. CDR3 DNA sequence: TGTGCCAGCAGCTTATCGACATTTCAGGGCGAGCAGTTCTTC.